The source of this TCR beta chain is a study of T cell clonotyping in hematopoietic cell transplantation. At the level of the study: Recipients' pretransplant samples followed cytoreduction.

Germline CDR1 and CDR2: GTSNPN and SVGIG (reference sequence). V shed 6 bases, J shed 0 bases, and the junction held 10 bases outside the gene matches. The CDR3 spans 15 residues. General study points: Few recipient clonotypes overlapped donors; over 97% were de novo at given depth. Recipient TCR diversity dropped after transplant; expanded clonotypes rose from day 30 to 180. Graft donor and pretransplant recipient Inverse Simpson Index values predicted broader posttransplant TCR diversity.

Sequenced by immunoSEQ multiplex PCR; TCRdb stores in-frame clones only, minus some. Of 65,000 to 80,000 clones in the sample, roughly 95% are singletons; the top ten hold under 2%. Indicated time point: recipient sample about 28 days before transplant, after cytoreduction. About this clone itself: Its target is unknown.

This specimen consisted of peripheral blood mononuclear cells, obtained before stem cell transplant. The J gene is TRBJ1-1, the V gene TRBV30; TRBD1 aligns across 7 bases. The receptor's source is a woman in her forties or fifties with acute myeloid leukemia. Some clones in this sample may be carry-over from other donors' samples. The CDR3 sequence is CACHKKGQMNTEAFF. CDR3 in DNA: TGTGCCTGCCATAAGAAGGGACAGATGAACACTGAAGCTTTCTTT.